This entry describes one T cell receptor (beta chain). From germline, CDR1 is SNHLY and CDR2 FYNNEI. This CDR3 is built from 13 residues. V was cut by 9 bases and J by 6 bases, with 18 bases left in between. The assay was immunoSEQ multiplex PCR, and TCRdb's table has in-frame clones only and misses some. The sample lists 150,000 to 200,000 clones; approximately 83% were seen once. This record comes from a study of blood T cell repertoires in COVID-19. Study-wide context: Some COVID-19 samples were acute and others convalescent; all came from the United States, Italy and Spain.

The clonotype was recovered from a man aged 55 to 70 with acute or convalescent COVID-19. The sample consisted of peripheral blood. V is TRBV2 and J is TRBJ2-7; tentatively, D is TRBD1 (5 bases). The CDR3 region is CASSDMVESEQYF. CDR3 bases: TGTGCCAGTTCGGACATGGTGGAGAGCGAGCAGTACTTC.